This T cell receptor (beta chain) emerged from a study of post-analysis software for immune sequencing data. Findings and limits, study-wide: Roughly five TRBV segments were significantly more frequent in patients than in controls. TRBV5-6, TRBV5-1 and TRBV20-1 were among these segments.

V was trimmed by 0 bases and J by 0 bases, leaving 10 bases between them. Per the germline V gene, CDR1 is SGHRS and CDR2 is YFSETQ. The CDR3 totals 15 residues. Included in the TCR beta cDNA libraries were unique molecular identifiers. T cells numbering 1 to 10 million yielded cDNA molecules that totaled roughly 500,000. From the PCR reads, TCRdb called clonotypes with MiXCR, one entry per CDR3 protein. The data contain about 770,000 distinct CDR3 sequences, 35% to 55% of them seen just once; the ten biggest clones take up 4.9%. As for this clonotype: Its target is not known.

This sequence joins TRBV5-1 and TRBJ2-7, with no clear D. The clonotype originates from a girl between 5 and 17 years old with multiple sclerosis. The specimen was blood. In DNA, the CDR3 is TGCGCCAGCAGCTTGGGCACCTCGAGCTCCTACGAGCAGTACTTC. Encoded protein: CASSLGTSSSYEQYF.